The 16 T cell receptor beta chains given below trace back to one sample, sequenced in a study of shared clonotypes between healthy human individuals. TCRdb's table, derived via immunoSEQ multiplex PCR, lists solely in-frame clones and lacks some. Of about 710,000 clones listed, over 60% are singletons. The sample comprised memory CD4+ T cells sorted from blood. The subset here: CD45RA-negative fraction. The origin of the receptors is a woman aged 25 to 45 in good health.

The rearrangement uses TRBV5-1 and TRBJ2-3, with D perhaps TRBD2 (5 bases). The CDR3 covers 15 residues. Germline-derived CDR1 and CDR2 are SGHRS and YFSETQ. The V gene lost 0 bases and the J gene lost 1 base, with 9 bases spanning the gap. The CDR3 is CASSLGTEGTDTQYF. Here the CDR3 DNA reads TGCGCCAGCAGCTTGGGGACTGAAGGCACAGATACGCAGTATTTT.

This clone has a single count. The chain employs TRBV19 and TRBJ1-4; D possibly corresponds to TRBD1 (6 bases). The germline gives CDR1 LNHDA, CDR2 SQIVND (reference sequence). The V end lost 5 bases, the J end lost 8 bases, and 24 bases lay between the germline ends. CDR3 size: 17 residues. The CDR3 DNA reads TGTGCCAGTAGTCGCCGGGGGGCCCCCAAGGGGAAAGAAAAACTGTTTTTT. This gives the protein CASSRRGAPKGKEKLFF.

About this clone: At one end, the junction sequence differs from germline, possibly due to a read error. The CDR3 spells CASSSPGAVRTDWAF. The CDR3 DNA follows: TGTGCCAGTAGTTCTCCAGGCGCCGTACGAACTGACTGGGCCTTT. The gene calls are TRBV19 and TRBJ1-4; D is uncertain. The CDR3 contains 15 residues. Germline V lookup: CDR1 LNHDA, CDR2 SQIVND (reference sequence).

The chain carries TRBV28 and TRBJ1-2; D gene unclear. Germline loops: CDR1 MDHEN, CDR2 SYDVKM. V dropped 1 base and J dropped 7 bases, with 10 bases sitting between them. The CDR3 loop spans 13 amino acids. The CDR3 DNA sequence: TGTGCCAGCAGTTTATCAAGCCACGTTGGCTACACCTTC. Residues: CASSLSSHVGYTF.

The sample holds one count of this clone. This chain uses TRBV7-9 with TRBJ2-1, with no clear D. The CDR3 contains 13 residues. V was trimmed by 5 bases and J by 8 bases, leaving 13 bases between them. Germline lookup yields CDR1 SEHNR and CDR2 FQNEAQ (reference sequence). The CDR3 reads CASSEDPKYEQFF. The CDR3 bases are TGTGCCAGCAGCGAGGACCCTAAGTATGAGCAGTTCTTC.

The chain links TRBV4-2 to TRBJ1-4; D gene uncertain. There are 13 residues in the CDR3. V lost 2 bases to trimming and J lost 6 bases, with 7 bases between them. Per the germline V gene, CDR1 is LGHNA and CDR2 is YNFKEQ. The CDR3 loop reads CASSQTQDEKLFF. CDR3 sequence (DNA): TGTGCCAGCAGCCAAACCCAAGATGAAAAACTGTTTTTT.

The sample holds one count of this clone. The chain carries TRBV2 and TRBJ2-1; TRBD1 or TRBD2 may be the D gene (5 bases each). Germline-derived CDR1 and CDR2 are SNHLY and FYNNEI. Trimming took off 9 bases at V and 6 bases at J, with 15 bases between the two ends. The CDR3 covers 13 residues. The CDR3 DNA reads TGTGCCAGTCTCGAAGGGGACCGCAATGAGCAGTTCTTC. Its protein product is CASLEGDRNEQFF.

Concerning this clone itself: A junction end diverges from the germline sequence, so it may reflect a read error. This chain links TRBV4-1 with TRBJ2-7; TRBD1 matches 7 bases. Germline V gene lookup returns CDR1 MGHRA and CDR2 YSYEKL. This CDR3 comprises 15 residues. CDR3 DNA sequence: TGCGCCAGCAGACAAGCGGACAGGAGCTCCTACGAGCAGTACTTC. Its protein product is CASRQADRSSYEQYF.

The J gene is TRBJ2-3, the V gene TRBV28, with TRBD1 as a possible D gene (5 bases). Germline V gene data show CDR1 as MDHEN and CDR2 as SYDVKM. Trimming took 3 bases from V and 6 from J, leaving 22 bases between them. The CDR3 is 17 amino acids. The CDR3 region is CASSFIRKGPREDTQYF. In nucleotides, the CDR3 is TGTGCCAGCAGTTTCATCCGTAAGGGGCCCCGTGAGGATACGCAGTATTTT.

In this sample, this clone turned up once. V gene TRBV4-1 combines with J gene TRBJ1-5; 12 nucleotides line up with TRBD1. Trimming cost V 3 bases and J 6 bases; bases outside gene matches: 9. The CDR3 is 17 residues long. CDR1 MGHRA and CDR2 YSYEKL come from the germline V gene. This chain's CDR3 is CASSHSRGTGGVQPQHF. As DNA, the CDR3 is TGCGCCAGCAGCCACTCAAGGGGGACAGGGGGCGTTCAGCCCCAGCATTTT.

The CDR3 nucleotides read TGCGCCAGCAGTGCCGATCCCCCCTACTCCATCTACGAGCAGTACTTC. Encoded protein: CASSADPPYSIYEQYF. The J gene is TRBJ2-7, the V gene TRBV5-1; D is unresolved. The CDR3 is 16 amino acids. Trimming took off 5 bases at V and 3 bases at J, with 21 bases between the two ends. In germline, CDR1 is SGHRS, CDR2 YFSETQ.

This clone was seen only once. This sequence joins TRBV4-2 and TRBJ1-3; TRBD1 is a possible D gene (6 bases). The CDR3 consists of 20 residues. From germline, CDR1 is LGHNA and CDR2 YNFKEQ. The V end lost 0 bases, the J end lost 1 base, and 22 bases lay between the germline ends. The CDR3 loop reads CASSQDSTGSSSISGNTIYF. In DNA, the CDR3 is TGTGCCAGCAGCCAAGATTCGACAGGTTCCTCATCCATTTCTGGAAACACCATATATTTT.

The gene calls are TRBV4-2 and TRBJ1-5; no reliable D call. The CDR3 is 14 residues long. Trimming took 0 bases from V and 4 from J, leaving 7 bases between them. Germline V gene data show CDR1 as LGHNA and CDR2 as YNFKEQ. CDR3 bases: TGTGCCAGCAGCCAAGATGTAGGGAATCAGCCCCAGCATTTT. Its translation is CASSQDVGNQPQHF.

The chain couples TRBV15 to TRBJ2-1; 7 bases are shared with TRBD2. Looked up from germline, CDR1 is LNHNV and CDR2 is YYDKDF (reference sequence). The CDR3 covers 14 residues. Unmatched junction bases numbered 1, after V lost 2 bases and J lost 3 bases. The CDR3 bases are TGTGCCACCAGCAGATCTAGCGGCTACAATGAGCAGTTCTTC. Residues: CATSRSSGYNEQFF.

The chain is built from TRBV5-4 and TRBJ2-5, with 10 bases aligning to TRBD2. The CDR3 totals 18 residues. Germline V gene lookup returns CDR1 SGHNT and CDR2 YYREEE (reference sequence). V shed 0 bases, J shed 4 bases, and the junction held 12 bases outside the gene matches. The CDR3 spells CASSLGIQAGGPRETQYF. As DNA, the CDR3 is TGTGCCAGCAGCTTGGGGATTCAAGCGGGAGGGCCGCGAGAGACCCAGTACTTC.

The rearrangement links TRBV5-1 to TRBJ2-3; 7 bases align to TRBD1. Germline CDR1 reads SGHRS; CDR2 reads YFSETQ. The CDR3 is 15 amino acids. The J segment lost 3 bases and the V segment lost 1 base, leaving 5 bases of the junction unmatched. This CDR3 reads CASSLQGVNTDTQYF. The CDR3 DNA follows: TGCGCCAGCAGCTTGCAGGGGGTGAATACAGATACGCAGTATTTT. The full variable domain, in which reference TRBV5-1 and TRBJ2-3 provide the parts outside the CDR3, is KAGVTQTPRYLIKTRGQQVTLSCSPISGHRSVSWYQQTPGQGLQFLFEYFSETQRNKGNFPGRFSGRQFSNSRSEMNVSTLELGDSALYLCASSLQGVNTDTQYFGPGTRLTVL.